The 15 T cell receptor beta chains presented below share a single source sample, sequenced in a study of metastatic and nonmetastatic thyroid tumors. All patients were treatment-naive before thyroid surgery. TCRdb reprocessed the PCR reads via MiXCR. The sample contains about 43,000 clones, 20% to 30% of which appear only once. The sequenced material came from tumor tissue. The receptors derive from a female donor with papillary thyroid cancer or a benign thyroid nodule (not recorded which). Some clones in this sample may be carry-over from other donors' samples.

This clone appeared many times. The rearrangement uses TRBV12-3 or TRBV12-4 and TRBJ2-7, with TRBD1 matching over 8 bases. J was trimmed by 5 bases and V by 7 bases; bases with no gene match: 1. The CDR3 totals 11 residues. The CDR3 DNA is TGTGCCAGCAACAGGGGGGACGAGCAGTACTTC. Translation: CASNRGDEQYF.

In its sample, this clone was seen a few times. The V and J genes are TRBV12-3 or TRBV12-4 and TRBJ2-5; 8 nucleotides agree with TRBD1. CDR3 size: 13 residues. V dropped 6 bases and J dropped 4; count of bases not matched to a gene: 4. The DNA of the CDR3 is TGTGCCAGCAGGACAGGGGCTAGAGAGACCCAGTACTTC. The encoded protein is CASRTGARETQYF.

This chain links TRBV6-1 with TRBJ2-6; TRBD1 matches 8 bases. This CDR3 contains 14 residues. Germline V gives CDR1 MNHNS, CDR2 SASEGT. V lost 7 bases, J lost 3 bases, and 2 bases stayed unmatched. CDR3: CASTGGGGANVLTF. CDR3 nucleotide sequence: TGTGCCAGCACAGGGGGCGGTGGGGCCAACGTCCTGACTTTC.

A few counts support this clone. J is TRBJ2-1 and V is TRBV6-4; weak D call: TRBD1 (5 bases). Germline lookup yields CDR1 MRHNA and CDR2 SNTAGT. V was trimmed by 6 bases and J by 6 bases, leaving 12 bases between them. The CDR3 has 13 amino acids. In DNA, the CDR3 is TGTGCCAGCAGCAAATTGCAGGGCAATGAGCAGTTCTTC. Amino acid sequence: CASSKLQGNEQFF.

Here the CDR3 reads CSASPLRQGSSEQYF. CDR3 in DNA: TGCAGTGCTAGCCCCCTCCGACAGGGTTCTAGCGAGCAGTACTTC. The chain links TRBV20-1 to TRBJ2-7; 7 bases line up with TRBD1. Germline V CDR1 and CDR2: DFQATT, SNEGSKA (reference sequence). CDR3 length equals 15 residues. With 3 bases clipped from V and 6 bases from J, the junction kept 14 bases outside the gene matches.

The CDR3 coding sequence is TGTGCCAGCAGTTTATCCACCGGAGGGCTCTACGAGCAGTACTTC. Amino acid sequence: CASSLSTGGLYEQYF. This chain links TRBV27 with TRBJ2-7; a possible D gene is TRBD2 (6 bases). CDR3 size: 15 residues. Germline CDR1 MNHEY, CDR2 SMNVEV (reference sequence). Trimming left V 0 bases short and J 3 bases short, with 12 bases between.

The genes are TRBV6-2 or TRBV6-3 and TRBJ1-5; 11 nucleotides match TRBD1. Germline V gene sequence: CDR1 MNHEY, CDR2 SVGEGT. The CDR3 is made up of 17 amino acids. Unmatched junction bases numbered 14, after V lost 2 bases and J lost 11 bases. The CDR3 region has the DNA TGTGCCAGCAGTTACCCCTCGGACAGGGGGCATTTTTTGTCCCAGCATTTT. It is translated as CASSYPSDRGHFLSQHF.

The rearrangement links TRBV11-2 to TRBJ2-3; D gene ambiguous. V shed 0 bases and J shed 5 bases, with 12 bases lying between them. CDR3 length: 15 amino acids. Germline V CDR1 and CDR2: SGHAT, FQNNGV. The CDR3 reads CASSLDYTELDTQYF. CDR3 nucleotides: TGTGCCAGCAGCTTAGATTACACTGAATTAGATACGCAGTATTTT.

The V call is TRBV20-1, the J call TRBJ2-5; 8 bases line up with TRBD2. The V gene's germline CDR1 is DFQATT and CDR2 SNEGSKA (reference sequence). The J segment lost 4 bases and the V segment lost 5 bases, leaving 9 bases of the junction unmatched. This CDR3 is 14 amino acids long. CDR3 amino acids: CSARAGEDRETQYF. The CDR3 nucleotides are TGCAGTGCTCGAGCGGGAGAGGATCGAGAGACCCAGTACTTC.

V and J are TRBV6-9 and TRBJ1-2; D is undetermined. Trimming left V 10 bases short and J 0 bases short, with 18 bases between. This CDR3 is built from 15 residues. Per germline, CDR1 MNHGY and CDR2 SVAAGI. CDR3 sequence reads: CAITTTVRTNYGYTF. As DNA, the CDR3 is TGTGCCATCACCACAACGGTCAGGACTAACTATGGCTACACCTTC.

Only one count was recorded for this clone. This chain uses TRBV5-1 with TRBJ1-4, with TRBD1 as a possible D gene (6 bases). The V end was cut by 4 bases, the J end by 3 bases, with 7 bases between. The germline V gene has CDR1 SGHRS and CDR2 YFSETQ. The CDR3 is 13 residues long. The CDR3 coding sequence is TGCGCCAGCAGCAGACAGGCTAATGAAAAACTGTTTTTT. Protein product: CASSRQANEKLFF.

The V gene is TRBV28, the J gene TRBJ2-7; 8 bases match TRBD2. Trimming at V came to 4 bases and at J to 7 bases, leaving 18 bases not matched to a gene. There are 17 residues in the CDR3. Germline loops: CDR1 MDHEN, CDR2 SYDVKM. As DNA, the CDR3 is TGTGCCAGCAGTTCCCTACCTCGGGGGGGATCCCTCTATGAGCAGTACTTC. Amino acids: CASSSLPRGGSLYEQYF.

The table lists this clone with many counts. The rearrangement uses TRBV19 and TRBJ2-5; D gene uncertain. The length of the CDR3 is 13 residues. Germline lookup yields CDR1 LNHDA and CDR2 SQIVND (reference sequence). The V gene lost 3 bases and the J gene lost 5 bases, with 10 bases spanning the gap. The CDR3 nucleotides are TGTGCCAGTAGTATGGGTGGTAGGGAGACCCAGTACTTC. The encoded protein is CASSMGGRETQYF. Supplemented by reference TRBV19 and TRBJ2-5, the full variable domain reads DGGITQSPKYLFRKEGQNVTLSCEQNLNHDAMYWYRQDPGQGLRLIYYSQIVNDFQKGDIAEGYSVSREKKESFPLTVTSAQKNPTAFYLCASSMGGRETQYFGPGTRLLVL.

The CDR3 reads CASSEVKNTEQYF. The CDR3 region has the DNA TGTGCCAGCAGTGAAGTAAAGAACACCGAGCAGTACTTC. V usage is TRBV6-1 and J usage is TRBJ2-7, with D unclear. The V and J ends lost 1 base and 6 bases respectively, with 10 bases between them. Germline V lookup: CDR1 MNHNS, CDR2 SASEGT. The CDR3 contains 13 residues.

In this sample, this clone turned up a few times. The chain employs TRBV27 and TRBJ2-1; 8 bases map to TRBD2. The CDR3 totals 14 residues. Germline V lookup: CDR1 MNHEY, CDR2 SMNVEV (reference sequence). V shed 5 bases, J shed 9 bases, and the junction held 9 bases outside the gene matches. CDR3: CASSEGLGVTEQFF. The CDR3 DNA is TGTGCCAGCAGTGAGGGACTAGGAGTCACTGAGCAGTTCTTC.